The entry that follows covers one TCR beta chain sequence. As yet, its antigen is unknown. The sample is drawn from a study of cytomegalovirus exposure and HLA in healthy donors. Across the whole study: Early on, a data release was issued that held 80 million to 90 million unique TCRs from HLA-typed donors. Study-wide points: TCR beta chains numbering more than 150 were designated cytomegalovirus-associated. Because they were indistinguishable, some V segments, including TRBV6-2 and TRBV6-3, were excluded.

CDR1 and CDR2 (germline): SNHLY, FYNNEI. The CDR3 loop spans 14 amino acids. V gave up 6 bases and J gave up 4 bases, with 13 bases separating them. 13 Jbeta primers and 60 Vbeta primers were used for the PCR. Using immunoSEQ multiplex PCR, the repertoire was profiled, and TCRdb retains in-frame clones only, with some absent. Of fewer than 250,000 clones listed, roughly 80% are singletons. Specimen: PBMCs. The TCR comes from a man aged 25 to 40 in good health and CMV-seronegative. V and J are TRBV2 and TRBJ1-5; D possibly corresponds to TRBD1 (6 bases). The CDR3 here is CASSLDSPNQPQHF. CDR3 coding DNA: TGTGCCAGCAGCCTGGACAGCCCAAATCAGCCCCAGCATTTT.